A single sample is the source of the 9 T cell receptor beta chains below, sequenced in a study of T cells after yellow fever vaccination. TCRdb reprocessed the 5' RACE reads with MiXCR, giving one entry per CDR3 protein. The data hold around 320,000 distinct CDR3 sequences, with roughly 10% observed a single time. The specimen comprised CD4+ T cells sorted from PBMCs, sampled 45 days after the yellow fever booster vaccination. Source of these receptors: a man between 18 and 29 years old who received the YFV17D yellow fever vaccine.

This clonotype was recorded many times. The chain combines TRBV7-9 with TRBJ2-5; D is undetermined. From germline, CDR1 is SEHNR and CDR2 FQNEAQ (reference sequence). This CDR3 contains 13 residues. V was trimmed by 2 bases and J by 5 bases, leaving 9 bases between them. CDR3 sequence reads: CASSLRPRETQYF. The CDR3 nucleotides are TGTGCCAGCAGCTTAAGGCCCCGGGAGACCCAGTACTTC.

In its sample, this clonotype was seen a few times. This chain joins TRBV7-6 and TRBJ2-2, with 7 positions matching TRBD2. J gave up 0 bases and V 4 bases, and 5 bases lay outside the gene matches. The CDR3 covers 16 residues. Per the germline V gene, CDR1 is SGHVS and CDR2 is FNYEAQ. In DNA, the CDR3 is TGTGCCAGCAGCTCCCGGACTAGACCGAACACCGGGGAGCTGTTTTTT. Translated, it gives CASSSRTRPNTGELFF.

The sample holds many counts of this clonotype. The chain recombines TRBV6-5 with TRBJ2-3; 10 bases map to TRBD2. Germline CDR1 and CDR2: MNHEY and SVGAGI. J gave up 0 bases and V 7 bases, and 4 bases lay outside the gene matches. This CDR3 region has 15 residues. The CDR3 reads CASTEAGGSTDTQYF. The CDR3 DNA is TGTGCCAGCACAGAAGCGGGGGGGAGCACAGATACGCAGTATTTT.

The chain's CDR3 is CASTLGGERYTF. CDR3 nucleotides: TGTGCCAGCACCCTCGGGGGGGAGCGCTACACCTTC. The V gene is TRBV12-3 or TRBV12-4, the J gene TRBJ1-2, with TRBD1 as a possible D gene (5 bases). The CDR3 has 12 amino acids. The V and J ends lost 7 bases and 9 bases respectively, with 15 bases between them.

This clonotype was picked up a small number of times. The V and J genes are TRBV24-1 and TRBJ2-4; D gene uncertain. V lost 4 bases and J lost 8, with 11 bases in between. Germline CDR1 reads KGHDR; CDR2 reads SFDVKD. This CDR3 is built from 13 residues. CDR3 amino acids: CATSDPLVDIQYF. DNA of the CDR3: TGTGCCACCAGTGACCCTCTCGTAGACATTCAGTACTTC.

This clonotype was found a few times. The rearrangement links TRBV20-1 to TRBJ1-4; D is ambiguous. This CDR3 is built from 11 residues. Trimming took off 1 base at V and 7 bases at J, with 4 bases between the two ends. Looked up from germline, CDR1 is DFQATT and CDR2 is SNEGSKA (reference sequence). The CDR3 is CSARVGEKLFF. In DNA, the CDR3 is TGCAGTGCTAGAGTCGGTGAAAAACTGTTTTTT.

This clonotype came up a few times. The chain employs TRBV5-6 and TRBJ1-1, with 7 nucleotides matching TRBD1. V dropped 5 bases and J dropped 4; count of bases not matched to a gene: 8. This CDR3 comprises 14 residues. Germline V gene lookup returns CDR1 SGHDT and CDR2 YYEEEE. The CDR3 here is CASRDTGVGTEAFF. The CDR3 nucleotides read TGTGCCAGCAGGGACACAGGGGTGGGCACTGAAGCTTTCTTT.

This clonotype has more than one count but fewer than ten. This chain joins TRBV3-1 and TRBJ1-2, with 10 bases that match TRBD1. Germline V lookup: CDR1 LGHDT, CDR2 YNNKEL (reference sequence). V lost 4 bases, J lost 4 bases, and 9 bases stayed unmatched. This CDR3 is built from 16 residues. CDR3: CASSLTGTGAIYGYTF. DNA of the CDR3: TGTGCCAGCAGCCTTACCGGGACAGGGGCGATCTATGGCTACACCTTC.

The rearrangement links TRBV28 to TRBJ1-2; D is unresolved. The V and J ends lost 5 bases and 5 bases respectively, with 15 bases between them. Germline V lookup: CDR1 MDHEN, CDR2 SYDVKM. CDR3 length equals 14 residues. DNA of the CDR3: TGTGCCAGCAGTCCTCGGCGATTTCCGTATGGCTACACCTTC. Translating gives CASSPRRFPYGYTF.